The 16 T cell receptor beta chains in this list originate from one sample, sequenced in a study of identical twins. TCRdb passed the 5' RACE reads through MiXCR, listing each CDR3 protein once. The table lists 450,000 or so distinct CDR3 sequences, more than 13% of them singletons. These data were also filed under a second study, of yellow fever vaccine responses in identical twins.

Sequencing was carried out using CD4+ T cells sorted from blood. All receptors come from a young woman in good health.

The chain employs TRBV6-1 and TRBJ2-1; 12 nucleotides match TRBD2. Germline V gene data show CDR1 as MNHNS and CDR2 as SASEGT. The V gene end was trimmed by 6 bases and the J gene end by 0 bases; junction bases not matched to a gene: 6. CDR3 length equals 17 residues. CDR3 residues: CASRGGLAGSSYNEQFF. For the CDR3, the DNA is TGTGCCAGCAGGGGCGGACTAGCGGGGAGCTCCTACAATGAGCAGTTCTTC.

This clonotype was counted a few times. The V call is TRBV7-9, the J call TRBJ2-6; 8 nucleotides match TRBD1. V was pared by 5 bases and J by 0 bases, with 6 bases of the junction left unmatched. This CDR3 contains 17 residues. Germline assignment: CDR1 SEHNR and CDR2 FQNEAQ (reference sequence). The CDR3 nucleotides are TGTGCCAGCAGCACCTGGACAGGGCTCTCTGGGGCCAACGTCCTGACTTTC. Protein sequence: CASSTWTGLSGANVLTF.

V is TRBV27 and J is TRBJ2-4, with 10 bases lining up with TRBD1. Germline-derived CDR1 and CDR2 are MNHEY and SMNVEV (reference sequence). The CDR3 runs 14 residues. Trimming removed 8 bases from V and 8 bases from J; junction bases left unmatched: 9. CDR3 loop: CASGGRDRGHIQYF. The CDR3, as DNA: TGTGCCAGCGGCGGAAGGGACAGGGGCCACATTCAGTACTTC.

V gene TRBV24-1 combines with J gene TRBJ2-5; 8 bases map to TRBD1. V was clipped by 4 bases and J by 2 bases; unmatched bases: 8. Germline V gives CDR1 KGHDR, CDR2 SFDVKD. The length of the CDR3 is 16 residues. In DNA, the CDR3 is TGTGCCACCAGTGAGGACAGGGTAATGGGGCAAGAGACCCAGTACTTC. It codes for CATSEDRVMGQETQYF.

This clonotype appeared many times. The rearrangement links TRBV6-1 to TRBJ2-7; TRBD2 aligns across 8 bases. The length of the CDR3 is 18 residues. Trimming took 6 bases from V and 3 from J; bases not matched to a gene: 19. Germline values: CDR1 MNHNS, CDR2 SASEGT. The CDR3 DNA is TGTGCCAGCAGACGACGATTCCCGAGCGGGGGATTATTCTACGAGCAGTACTTC. It specifies CASRRRFPSGGLFYEQYF.

This clonotype was counted only a few times. The CDR3 bases are TGTGCCAGCCATGGGACTAGGGGTGGCGCCTCCGGGGAGCTGTTTTTT. This codes for CASHGTRGGASGELFF. The genes are TRBV12-3 or TRBV12-4 and TRBJ2-2; TRBD2 matches at 8 bases. This CDR3 spans 16 amino acids. Unmatched junction bases numbered 14, after V lost 8 bases and J lost 6 bases.

The chain employs TRBV20-1 and TRBJ1-1; a possible D gene is TRBD1 (5 bases). The CDR3 consists of 12 residues. With 6 bases removed from V and 5 bases from J, the gap between germline ends came to 13 bases. In germline, CDR1 is DFQATT, CDR2 SNEGSKA (reference sequence). This CDR3 reads CSAGAKGTEAFF. The CDR3 DNA follows: TGCAGTGCCGGGGCTAAGGGAACTGAAGCTTTCTTT.

This rearrangement joins TRBV6-2 or TRBV6-3 to TRBJ2-1, with 10 bases matching TRBD2. This CDR3 comprises 13 residues. J lost 7 bases, V lost 8 bases, and 5 bases had no gene match. Germline loops: CDR1 MNHEY, CDR2 SVGEGT. The CDR3 here is CASLLAGSNEQFF. The CDR3 DNA reads TGTGCCAGCCTACTAGCGGGGTCTAATGAGCAGTTCTTC.

The chain recombines TRBV14 with TRBJ2-1, with D perhaps being TRBD1 or TRBD2 (5 bases each). CDR3 length: 14 amino acids. Trimming left V 1 base short and J 6 bases short, with 10 bases between. Germline V lookup: CDR1 SGHDN, CDR2 FVKESK. DNA for the CDR3: TGTGCCAGCAGCCAAGTGGTGGGGACCAATGAGCAGTTCTTC. It translates to CASSQVVGTNEQFF.

The V gene is TRBV7-2, the J gene TRBJ2-3; 9 bases align to TRBD2. This CDR3 is built from 18 residues. Germline-derived CDR1 and CDR2 are SGHTA and FQGNSA. V gave up 1 base and J gave up 0 bases; unmatched junction bases: 8. The CDR3 loop is CASSLGLAGLASTDTQYF. CDR3 coding DNA: TGTGCCAGCAGCTTAGGGCTAGCGGGGCTTGCTAGCACAGATACGCAGTATTTT.

This chain connects TRBV28 to TRBJ2-3; perhaps TRBD2 as D (6 bases). Trimming removed 2 bases from V and 0 bases from J, with 21 bases in between. Germline CDR1 is MDHEN and CDR2 is SYDVKM. CDR3 length equals 19 residues. The CDR3 sequence: CASSLDTPGASTSTDTQYF. CDR3 coding DNA: TGTGCCAGCAGTTTAGACACACCGGGAGCCTCTACTAGCACAGATACGCAGTATTTT.

This clonotype was observed a handful of times. V is TRBV27 and J is TRBJ2-1; 7 bases map to TRBD1. Germline V gene data show CDR1 as MNHEY and CDR2 as SMNVEV (reference sequence). J was trimmed by 10 bases and V by 0 bases; bases with no gene match: 12. The CDR3 contains 16 residues. CDR3 residues: CASSLSPDRPTKEQFF. CDR3 sequence (DNA): TGTGCCAGCAGTTTATCGCCGGACAGGCCGACCAAGGAGCAGTTCTTC.

This clonotype was seen a few times. The rearrangement links TRBV4-1 to TRBJ2-5; TRBD2 matches 11 bases. The CDR3 extends over 17 amino acids. V was pared by 0 bases and J by 5 bases, with 8 bases of the junction left unmatched. Per germline, CDR1 MGHRA and CDR2 YSYEKL. CDR3 in DNA: TGCGCCAGCAGCCAAGATTCACTAGCGGGGGATTGGGAGACCCAGTACTTC. As protein: CASSQDSLAGDWETQYF.

This clonotype was observed a handful of times. The chain is built from TRBV15 and TRBJ1-6; D remains ambiguous. Trimming pared 1 base from V and 6 bases from J, leaving 7 bases between. The CDR3 length is 14 residues. Germline CDR1 is LNHNV and CDR2 is YYDKDF (reference sequence). The CDR3 loop is CATSRAPGNSPLHF. The CDR3 region has the DNA TGTGCCACCAGCAGAGCCCCCGGTAATTCACCCCTCCACTTT.

This clonotype was recorded a few times. This chain uses TRBV20-1 with TRBJ2-3, with 10 bases lining up with TRBD2. The CDR3 runs to 13 residues. From germline, CDR1 is DFQATT and CDR2 SNEGSKA (reference sequence). The CDR3 loop is CIISGGAADTQYF. The CDR3 nucleotides read TGCATTATCAGCGGGGGGGCAGCAGATACGCAGTATTTT.

This chain uses TRBV19 with TRBJ2-3; TRBD2 is a possible D gene (5 bases). CDR3 length equals 16 residues. V shed 1 base and J shed 6 bases, with 17 bases lying between them. Germline loops: CDR1 LNHDA, CDR2 SQIVND (reference sequence). As DNA, the CDR3 is TGTGCCAGTAGTATAGGTCCAGGACTGACATTGGATACGCAGTATTTT. Translated: CASSIGPGLTLDTQYF.